A selection of T cell receptor beta chains follows, all from one sample in a study of blood T cell repertoires in COVID-19. Only in-frame clones appear in the TCRdb table, and some are missing; sequencing was by immunoSEQ multiplex PCR. The repertoire holds about 140,000 clones, 70% to 90% seen once, with about 8% in the top ten. The sample comprised peripheral blood. All receptors derive from an older woman with acute or convalescent COVID-19. Both conserved end residues are part of each CDR3. The D gene is left open where the match is weak. Size is stated for part of the rows, as once, few or many counts, or as a class when the clone is expanded.

>TRBV28|TRBJ2-2|TRBD1|many
TGTGCCAGCAGACCCGGGACAGGGCCCACCGGGGAGCTGTTTTTT
CASRPGTGPTGELFF
>TRBV21-1|TRBJ2-7|NA|NA
TGTGCCAGCAGCGAACCACGCAGGGGGCGCTGGTACGAGCAGTACTTC
CASSEPRRGRWYEQYF
>TRBV3-1/TRBV3-2|TRBJ2-7|NA|NA
TGTGCCAGCAGCCATATCTACGAGCAGTACTTC
CASSHIYEQYF
>TRBV5-1|TRBJ2-1|TRBD2|NA
TGCGCCAGCAGAGCGACTAGCCGGGCGGGGGGTGAGCAGTTCTTC
CASRATSRAGGEQFF
>TRBV6-5|TRBJ1-1|TRBD1|NA
TGTGCCAGCAGGCGGACAGGGCCTGAAGCTTTCTTT
CASRRTGPEAFF
>TRBV11-3|TRBJ2-5|NA|NA
TGTGCCAGCAGCCTGAGGGCATTGGGGGAGACCCAGTACTTC
CASSLRALGETQYF
>TRBV28|TRBJ2-2|NA|NA
TGTGCCAGCAGCCTACTATGGAGAGGGGAGCTGTTTTTT
CASSLLWRGELFF
>TRBV27|TRBJ2-2|TRBD1|NA
TGTGCCAGCTCTAACCCCCCGACAGGGTTATCCGGGGAGCTGTTTTTT
CASSNPPTGLSGELFF
>TRBV5-8|TRBJ1-5|TRBD1|NA
TGTGCCAGCAGCGGCGGAGGTACAGGGGGCAATCAGCCCCAGCATTTT
CASSGGGTGGNQPQHF
>TRBV10-2|TRBJ1-3|NA|NA
TGCGCCAGCACTGACTTTCCCGGGAAAAACCCCTTAAACACCATATATTTT
CASTDFPGKNPLNTIYF
>TRBV15|TRBJ1-3|TRBD1|NA
TGTGCCACCCGACCAGGGACAGGGATCGGTCCCTCTGGAAACACCATATATTTT
CATRPGTGIGPSGNTIYF
>TRBV5-3|TRBJ1-6|NA|NA
TGTGCCAGAAGCCCCAGCTTTCTCAGGGGCGATTCACCCCTCCACTTT
CARSPSFLRGDSPLHF
>TRBV9|TRBJ2-2|NA|NA
TGTGCCAGCAGCGTAGGAGGGGGACCGACCACCGGGGAGCTGTTTTTT
CASSVGGGPTTGELFF
>TRBV4-1|TRBJ1-2|NA|NA
TGCGCCAGCAGCCAAGATCCGAGACAGCGACCCCGAATCTATGGCTACACCTTC
CASSQDPRQRPRIYGYTF
>TRBV10-1|TRBJ1-5|NA|NA
TGCGCCAGCAGTGCTAAGACTAATCAGCCCCAGCATTTT
CASSAKTNQPQHF
>TRBV4-1|TRBJ2-3|NA|NA
TGCGCCAGCAGCCAATATCTAGGGACTAGCACAGATACGCAGTATTTT
CASSQYLGTSTDTQYF
>TRBV6-4|TRBJ2-7|NA|once
TGTGCCAGCAGTGACCGGGAACCGAACCACTACGAGCAGTACTTC
CASSDREPNHYEQYF
>TRBV30|TRBJ2-1|TRBD1|NA
TGTGCCTGGAGCAGGGGGCTGAATGAGCAGTTCTTC
CAWSRGLNEQFF
>TRBV15|TRBJ2-2|TRBD1|NA
TGTGCCACAGGGGTAGGGGGCTACACCGGGGAGCTGTTTTTT
CATGVGGYTGELFF
>TRBV25-1|TRBJ2-2|NA|NA
TGTGCCAGCAGTGGGTCAGAACACCGGGAGCTGTTTTTT
CASSGSEHRELFF
>TRBV14|TRBJ1-5|TRBD1|NA
TGTGCCAGCAGCCAAGGACAGGGGTTTGGTCAGCCCCAGCATTTT
CASSQGQGFGQPQHF
>TRBV4-1|TRBJ2-7|TRBD1|NA
TGCGCCAGCAGCCAAACCCCGGGACAGGGAGGCGAGCAGTACTTC
CASSQTPGQGGEQYF
>TRBV7-9|TRBJ2-7|NA|NA
TGTGCCAGCAGCTTGGGTGGGTGGGCGAGCTCCTACGAGCAGTACTTC
CASSLGGWASSYEQYF
>TRBV6-4|TRBJ2-1|TRBD1|NA
TGTGCCAGCAGTTCGACAGGGGGCTCCTACAATGAGCAGTTCTTC
CASSSTGGSYNEQFF
>TRBV28|TRBJ2-1|NA|few
TGTGCCAGCAGGGGGCGGCCCAATGAGCAGTTCTTC
CASRGRPNEQFF
>TRBV19|TRBJ2-1|NA|NA
TGTGCCAGTAGTATAGGCAGGGTAAATGAGCAGTTCTTC
CASSIGRVNEQFF
>TRBV11-2|TRBJ2-1|NA|NA
TGTGCCAGCAGCTCGCAAGGGGTTTATGAGCAGTTCTTC
CASSSQGVYEQFF
>TRBV6-2/TRBV6-3|TRBJ2-6|NA|NA
TGTGCCAGCAGTTATCCCGGTTTCTCTGGGGCCAACGTCCTGACTTTC
CASSYPGFSGANVLTF
>TRBV7-8|TRBJ2-1|TRBD2|NA
TGTGCCAGCAGCCCGAGGACTAGCGGGGGCTACAATGAGCAGTTCTTC
CASSPRTSGGYNEQFF
>TRBV14|TRBJ2-1|NA|NA
TGTGCCAGCAGCCCGCGCTCATCGGGGGACTACAATGAGCAGTTCTTC
CASSPRSSGDYNEQFF
>TRBV6-5|TRBJ2-1|NA|NA
TGTGCCAGCAGTCGGGGGTGGGAGCAGTTCTTC
CASSRGWEQFF
>TRBV2|TRBJ2-5|NA|NA
TGTGCCAGCAGTGACCAGGGCCTAGAAGAGACCCAGTACTTC
CASSDQGLEETQYF
>TRBV7-2|TRBJ2-7|TRBD1|NA
TGTGCCAGCAGCTTAGGGACAGGAATCTCCTACGAGCAGTACTTC
CASSLGTGISYEQYF
>TRBV6-5|TRBJ2-7|TRBD2|NA
TGTGCCAGCACCCCCCGCGGGGGGGGATCCTACGAGCAGTACTTC
CASTPRGGGSYEQYF
>TRBV6-5|TRBJ1-2|TRBD1|NA
TGTGCCAGCGGAACCTCGACAGGGGGCGCTTCGGGTACCTTC
CASGTSTGGASGTF
>TRBV15|TRBJ2-1|TRBD2|NA
TGTGCCACCAGCAGAGTGAGCGGACTAGCGGGGATATACAATGAGCAGTTCTTC
CATSRVSGLAGIYNEQFF
>TRBV19|TRBJ2-5|TRBD2|NA
TGTGCCAGTAGTATTTTCGGCGGGGGGGGTGAGACCCAGTACTTC
CASSIFGGGGETQYF
>TRBV7-9|TRBJ1-4|NA|NA
TGTGCCAGCAGCTTATCTCCGGGGGTCATCTGGGAAAAACTGTTTTTT
CASSLSPGVIWEKLFF
>TRBV10-3|TRBJ2-1|TRBD2|NA
TGTGCCATCAGTGAGTCGAGCATCGATTTGGCTAGCGGGGGATTTAGCTCCTACAATGAGCAGTTCTTC
CAISESSIDLASGGFSSYNEQFF
>TRBV5-1|TRBJ2-2|TRBD1|NA
TGCGCCAGCAGCTCGGGACAGGTAGACACCGGGGAGCTGTTTTTT
CASSSGQVDTGELFF
>TRBV24-1|TRBJ2-1|TRBD2|many
TGTGCCACCAGTGATCCCGGACTAGCGGAGAGCTCCTACAATGAGCAGTTCTTC
CATSDPGLAESSYNEQFF
>TRBV19|TRBJ2-3|NA|NA
TGTGCCAGTACCTCCCTGGGGGCGAGGACAGATACGCAGTATTTT
CASTSLGARTDTQYF